This T cell receptor beta chain was sequenced in a study of T cell responses to AZD1222 COVID-19 vaccine. With regard to this clone: Its specificity is unknown.

TCRdb's table, derived via immunoSEQ multiplex PCR, lists solely in-frame clones and lacks some. The sample holds 85,000 to 130,000 clones; 85% to 90% are singletons and the top ten take about 3.3%. The germline V and J ends were trimmed by 4 bases and 5 bases, with 18 bases remaining between them. The CDR3 sequence is 15 residues long. Germline lookup yields CDR1 SGDLS and CDR2 YYNGEE. Findings and caveats of the study: Repertoires were obtained only post-peak T cell response. Donors, mostly white British, included more females; clonal diversity was possibly underestimated. As reported, nearly half of all spike-specific TCRs target variant regions that are unmutated. Spike-specific TCR breadth and depth were elevated following two AZD1222 doses.

This rearrangement joins TRBV9 to TRBJ2-5; a weak D match, TRBD1 (6 bases). The material sequenced was peripheral blood, taken on day 0 of AZD1222 vaccination. This TCR was sampled from an adult in good health. CDR3 residues: CASSPTGFNRETQYF. The CDR3 nucleotides read TGTGCCAGCAGCCCTACAGGGTTCAACAGGGAGACCCAGTACTTC. The complete variable domain, with remaining parts taken from reference TRBV9 and TRBJ2-5, reads DSGVTQTPKHLITATGQRVTLRCSPRSGDLSVYWYQQSLDQGLQFLIQYYNGEERAKGNILERFSAQQFPDLHSELNLSSLELGDSALYFCASSPTGFNRETQYFGPGTRLLVL.